The clone carrying this T cell receptor (beta chain) was seen a few times. Trimming cost V 3 bases and J 9 bases; bases outside gene matches: 13. CDR1 is LNHDA, CDR2 SQIVND, per germline (reference sequence). The CDR3 consists of 16 residues. CDR3 regions were amplified by Arm-PCR using iRepertoire HTBI primers to build TCR beta libraries. TCRdb redid the calling of the multiplex PCR reads with MiXCR, one entry per CDR3 protein. There are roughly 400,000 distinct CDR3 sequences in the sample; around 15% occur only once, and under 30% lies in the top ten. Time point reported: newly diagnosed GD, antithyroid drugs for less than 3 months. Generation of the TCR library employed RNA extracted from PBMCs. The data are from a study of regulatory T cells in long-lasting Graves disease. These records were also assigned to another study, of T cells in Graves' hyperthyroidism and ophthalmopathy. That investigation notes: Patients with uncontrolled infections, other autoimmune diseases, pregnancy or lactation were excluded.

Specimen: peripheral blood mononuclear cells (PBMCs), collected at new diagnosis, from a patient treated with antithyroid drugs. The genes are TRBV19 and TRBJ2-1; 8 nucleotides match TRBD2. The source is a woman aged 18-29 years with Graves disease. The DNA of the CDR3 is TGTGCCAGTAGTATGGGGCTGAGCGGGAGTTTGGTTGAGCAGTTCTTC. This gives the protein CASSMGLSGSLVEQFF.